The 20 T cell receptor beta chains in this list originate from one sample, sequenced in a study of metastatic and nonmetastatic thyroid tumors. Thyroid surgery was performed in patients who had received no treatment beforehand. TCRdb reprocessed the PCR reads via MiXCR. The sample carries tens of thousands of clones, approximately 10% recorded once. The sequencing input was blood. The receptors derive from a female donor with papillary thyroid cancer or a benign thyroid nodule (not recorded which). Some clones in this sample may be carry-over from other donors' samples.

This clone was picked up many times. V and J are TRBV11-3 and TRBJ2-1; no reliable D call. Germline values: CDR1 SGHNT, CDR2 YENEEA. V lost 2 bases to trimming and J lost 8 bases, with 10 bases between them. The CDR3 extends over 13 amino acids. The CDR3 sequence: CASSLSIRDEQFF. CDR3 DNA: TGTGCCAGCAGCTTAAGTATCCGGGATGAGCAGTTCTTC.

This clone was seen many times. In DNA form, the CDR3 reads TGTGCCAGCAGCTCGGGGGGGGCAGCTAACTATGGCTACACCTTC. The encoded protein is CASSSGGAANYGYTF. J is TRBJ1-2 and V is TRBV7-2; D might be TRBD1 (6 bases). CDR1 is SGHTA, CDR2 FQGNSA, per germline. Trimming cost V 4 bases and J 0 bases, with 12 bases left between them. This CDR3 contains 15 residues.

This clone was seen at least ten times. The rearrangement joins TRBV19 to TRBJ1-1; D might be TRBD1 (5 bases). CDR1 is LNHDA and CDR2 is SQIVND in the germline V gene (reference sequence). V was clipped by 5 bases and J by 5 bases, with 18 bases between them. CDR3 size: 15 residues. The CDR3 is CASSGGLFRRTEAFF. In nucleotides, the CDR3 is TGTGCCAGTAGTGGGGGACTGTTTAGAAGGACTGAAGCTTTCTTT.

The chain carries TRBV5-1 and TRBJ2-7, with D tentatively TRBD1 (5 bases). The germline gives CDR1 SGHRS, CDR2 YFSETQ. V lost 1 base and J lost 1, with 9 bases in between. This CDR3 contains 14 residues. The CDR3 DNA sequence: TGCGCCAGCAGCTTGCGGCAGGGTTCCTACGAGCAGTACTTC. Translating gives CASSLRQGSYEQYF.

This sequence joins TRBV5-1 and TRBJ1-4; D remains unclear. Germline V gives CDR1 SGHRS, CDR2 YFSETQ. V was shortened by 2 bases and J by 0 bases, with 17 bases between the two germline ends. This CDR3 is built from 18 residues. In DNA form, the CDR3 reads TGCGCCAGCAGCTTAGGAAAGGGCGAGGGTGCAACTAATGAAAAACTGTTTTTT. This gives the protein CASSLGKGEGATNEKLFF.

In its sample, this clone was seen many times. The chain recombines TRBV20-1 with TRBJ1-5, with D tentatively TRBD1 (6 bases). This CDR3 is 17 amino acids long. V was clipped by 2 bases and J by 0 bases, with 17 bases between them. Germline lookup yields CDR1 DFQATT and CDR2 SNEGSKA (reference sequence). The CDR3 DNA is TGCAGTGCTAGACCCACAACAGGGAGAAGTAGCAATCAGCCCCAGCATTTT. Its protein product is CSARPTTGRSSNQPQHF.

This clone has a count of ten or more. The CDR3 here is CSASTAREQYF. DNA for the CDR3: TGCAGTGCATCGACAGCTCGGGAGCAGTACTTC. V gene TRBV20-1 combines with J gene TRBJ2-7; D may be TRBD1 (5 bases). The germline V and J ends were trimmed by 6 bases and 7 bases, with 13 bases remaining between them. CDR3 size: 11 residues. Germline CDR1 is DFQATT and CDR2 is SNEGSKA (reference sequence).

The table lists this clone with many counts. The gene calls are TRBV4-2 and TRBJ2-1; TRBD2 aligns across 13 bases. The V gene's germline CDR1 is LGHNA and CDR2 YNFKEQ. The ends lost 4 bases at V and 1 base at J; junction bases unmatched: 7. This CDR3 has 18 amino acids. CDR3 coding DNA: TGTGCCAGCAGCCTGGGACTAGCGGGATTAGGGTCCTACAATGAGCAGTTCTTC. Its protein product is CASSLGLAGLGSYNEQFF.

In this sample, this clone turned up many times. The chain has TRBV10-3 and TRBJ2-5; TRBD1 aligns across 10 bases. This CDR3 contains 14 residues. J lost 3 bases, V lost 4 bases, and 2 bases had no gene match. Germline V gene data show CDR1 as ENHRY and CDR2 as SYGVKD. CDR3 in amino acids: CAISGGQGKETQYF. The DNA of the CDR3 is TGTGCCATCAGTGGGGGACAGGGGAAAGAGACCCAGTACTTC.

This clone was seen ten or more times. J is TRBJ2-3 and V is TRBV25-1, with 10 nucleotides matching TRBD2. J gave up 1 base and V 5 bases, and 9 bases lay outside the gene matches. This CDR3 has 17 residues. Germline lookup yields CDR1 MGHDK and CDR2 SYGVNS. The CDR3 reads CASSPRTSGLGTDTQYF. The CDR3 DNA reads TGTGCCAGCAGTCCGCGGACTAGCGGCTTAGGCACAGATACGCAGTATTTT.

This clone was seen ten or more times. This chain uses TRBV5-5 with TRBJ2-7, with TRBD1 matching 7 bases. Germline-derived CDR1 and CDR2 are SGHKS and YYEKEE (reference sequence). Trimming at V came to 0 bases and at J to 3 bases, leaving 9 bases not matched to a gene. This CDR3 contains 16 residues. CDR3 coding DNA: TGTGCCAGCAGCTTGGCCTCCGGGACAGTCGGCTACGAGCAGTACTTC. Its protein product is CASSLASGTVGYEQYF.

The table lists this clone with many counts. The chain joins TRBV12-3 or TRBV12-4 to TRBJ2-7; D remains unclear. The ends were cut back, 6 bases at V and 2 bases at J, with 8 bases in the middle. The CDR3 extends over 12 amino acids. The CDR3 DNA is TGTGCCAGCAGACCCGAGGCCTACGAGCAGTACTTC. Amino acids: CASRPEAYEQYF.

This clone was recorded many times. This chain's CDR3 is CSAKLTTGDYNSPLHF. The DNA for the CDR3 is TGCAGTGCTAAACTAACTACGGGGGACTATAATTCACCCCTCCACTTT. The chain is built from TRBV20-1 and TRBJ1-6, with D possibly being TRBD1 (5 bases). This CDR3 has 16 amino acids. Germline CDR1 and CDR2: DFQATT and SNEGSKA (reference sequence). V was pared by 4 bases and J by 3 bases, with 16 bases between.

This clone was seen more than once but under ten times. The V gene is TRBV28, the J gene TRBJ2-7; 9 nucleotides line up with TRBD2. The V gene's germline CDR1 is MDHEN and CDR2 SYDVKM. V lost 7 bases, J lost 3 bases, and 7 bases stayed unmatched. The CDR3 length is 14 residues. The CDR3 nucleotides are TGTGCCAGCAACCTAGCGGGACCGAGCTACGAGCAGTACTTC. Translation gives CASNLAGPSYEQYF.

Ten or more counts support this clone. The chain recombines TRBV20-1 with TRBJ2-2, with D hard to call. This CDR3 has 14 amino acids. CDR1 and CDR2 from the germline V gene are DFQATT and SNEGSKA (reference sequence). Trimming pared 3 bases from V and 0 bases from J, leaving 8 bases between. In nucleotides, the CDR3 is TGCAGTGCTAGTCACGTCTCGAACACCGGGGAGCTGTTTTTT. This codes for CSASHVSNTGELFF.

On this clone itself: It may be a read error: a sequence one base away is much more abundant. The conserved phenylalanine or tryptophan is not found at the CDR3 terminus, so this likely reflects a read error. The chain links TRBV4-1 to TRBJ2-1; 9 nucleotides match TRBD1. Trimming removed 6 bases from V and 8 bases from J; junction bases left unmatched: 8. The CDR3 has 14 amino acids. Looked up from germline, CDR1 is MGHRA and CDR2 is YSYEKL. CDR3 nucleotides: TGCGCCAGCAGGGCCGGGACAGGGACCCATGAGCAGTTCTCC. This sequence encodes CASRAGTGTHEQFS.

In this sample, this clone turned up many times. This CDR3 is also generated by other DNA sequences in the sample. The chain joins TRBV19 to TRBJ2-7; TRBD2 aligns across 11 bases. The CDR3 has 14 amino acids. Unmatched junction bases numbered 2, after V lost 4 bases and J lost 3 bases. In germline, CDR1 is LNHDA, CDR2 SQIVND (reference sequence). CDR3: CASSKLAGVYEQYF. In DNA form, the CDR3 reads TGTGCCAGTAGTAAACTAGCGGGAGTCTACGAGCAGTACTTC. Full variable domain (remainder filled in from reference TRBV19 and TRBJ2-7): DGGITQSPKYLFRKEGQNVTLSCEQNLNHDAMYWYRQDPGQGLRLIYYSQIVNDFQKGDIAEGYSVSREKKESFPLTVTSAQKNPTAFYLCASSKLAGVYEQYFGPGTRLTVT.

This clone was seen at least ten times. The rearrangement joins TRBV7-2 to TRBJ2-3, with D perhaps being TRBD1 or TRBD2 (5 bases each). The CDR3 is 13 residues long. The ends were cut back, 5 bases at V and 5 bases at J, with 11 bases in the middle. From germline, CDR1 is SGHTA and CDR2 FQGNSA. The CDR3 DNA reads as TGTGCCAGCAGCCACGAGGGGCGAGATACGCAGTATTTT. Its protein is CASSHEGRDTQYF.

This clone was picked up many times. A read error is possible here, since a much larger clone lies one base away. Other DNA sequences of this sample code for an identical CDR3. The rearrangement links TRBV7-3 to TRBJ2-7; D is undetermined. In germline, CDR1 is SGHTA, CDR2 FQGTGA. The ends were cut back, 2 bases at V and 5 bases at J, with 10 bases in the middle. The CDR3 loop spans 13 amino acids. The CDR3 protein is CASSLGASNEQYF. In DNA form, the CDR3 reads TGTGCCAGCAGCTTAGGAGCCAGCAACGAGCAGTACTTC.

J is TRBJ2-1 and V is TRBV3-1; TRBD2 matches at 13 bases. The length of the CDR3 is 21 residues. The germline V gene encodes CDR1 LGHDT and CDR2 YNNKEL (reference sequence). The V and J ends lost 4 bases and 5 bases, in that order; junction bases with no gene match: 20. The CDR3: CASSPRGGWTSGSPRDNEQFF. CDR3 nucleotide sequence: TGTGCCAGCAGCCCTCGGGGGGGATGGACTAGCGGGAGCCCCAGGGACAATGAGCAGTTCTTC.